The sequence of this T cell receptor (beta chain) was determined in a study of OX40 agonist ivuxolimab in advanced cancers. About the research overall: Dosing consisted of intravenous ivuxolimab at 0.01 to 10 mg/kg every 2 weeks.

The table came from immunoSEQ multiplex PCR; TCRdb's copy has only in-frame clones and leaves some out. Here the sample spans some 10,000 clones, roughly four fifths being singletons. The origin of this receptor is an adult with an advanced solid tumor such as melanoma, head and neck, liver or kidney cancer. The sample in question was CD4+ or CD8+ T cells sorted from blood, obtained in a trial of the OX40 agonist ivuxolimab.

The CDR3 is CASSQASAGSTDTQYF. For the CDR3, the DNA is TGTGCCAGCAGCCAAGCTTCTGCGGGGAGCACAGATACGCAGTATTTT. The chain recombines TRBV4-2 with TRBJ2-3; tentatively, D is TRBD2 (6 bases). Trimming stripped 1 base from V and 0 bases from J, with 11 bases between. This CDR3 is built from 16 residues. The germline CDR1 and CDR2 sequences are LGHNA and YNFKEQ.